This TCR beta chain derives from a study of blood T cell repertoires in COVID-19 (dated by TCRdb to about 2020). Regarding the research as a whole: Collaborator samples came from the United States, Italy and Spain and covered acute and convalescent phases of COVID-19. The prospective study material was composed of cDNA or gDNA derived from T cells, B-cell-depleted T cells, or PBMCs. HLA class I and class II types, where available, came from metadata supplied by the sample provider rather than from assay-based typing. The repertoires were made available in a free public database intended to serve as a resource for research on the immune response to SARS-CoV-2. Sample metadata almost always included a de-identified subject ID, COVID-19 status, age in years and sex. Samples came from the ongoing ImmuneRACE study (first 160 participants) plus 1,254 subjects from 6 global collaborators. The dataset comprised deeply sampled blood TCRbeta repertoires from subjects exposed to, actively infected with, or recovered from COVID-19. The investigation overall reported the following: How much clinical and demographic metadata was included differed by source and by participant, and the metadata was provided uncurated.

TCRbeta CDR3 regions were amplified from genomic DNA using the immunoSEQ Assay, a bias-controlled multiplex PCR. As for the authors' bioinformatics: Nucleated cell counts per sample were estimated from amplification of reference gene primers within the assay. Sequence reads were collapsed and filtered to measure the absolute abundance of every unique TCRbeta CDR3 rearrangement. For each sample, productive Simpson clonality was calculated as the square root of Simpson's diversity index across productive rearrangements. TCRdb took this table from immuneACCESS and kept in-frame rearrangements with V and J called. Such tables lack part of the clones; where checked against another copy, unresolved V genes explain under half of the gap, and the rest is unexplained. The V and J calls and the clone size are those of that table, but D and trimming were determined from the DNA. The sample has over 300,000 clones on record, 70% to 90% of them singletons. The ten biggest clones cover approximately 5% of the sample.

Participants in the prospective study were enrolled through a virtual design, were aged about 18 to 100 years, and lived in roughly 24 United States geographic areas. Cohort assignment in the prospective study relied on participant-reported clinical history from a screening survey and a study questionnaire. Recovered participants in ImmuneRACE Cohort 3 were defined by two consecutive negative NP/OP PCR tests, clearance by a healthcare professional, or resolution of symptoms. In the prospective study, mobile phlebotomists collected whole blood, serum and a nasopharyngeal or oropharyngeal swab from each participant. Prospective study participants could optionally give additional blood draws and questionnaires over an approximately two-month period. Blood samples from the prospective study were shipped frozen or at room temperature prior to DNA extraction. A remark on this clone: Its antigen is unknown. It has no much larger one-base neighbor in the sample; base qualities were not kept.

CDR1 and CDR2 are drawn from the germline V gene (reference sequence): DFQATT, SNEGSKA. The trim is 3 bases for V and 1 base for J, with a gap of 27 bases between the germline ends. The CDR3, from cysteine to phenylalanine, totals 19 residues. The only DNA kept is the CDR3, 57 bases in frame from the first base. Rearrangement joined TRBV20-1 to TRBJ1-1, and the D gene may be TRBD1, 6 bases matching. The source material was PBMCs or T cells enriched from blood (not recorded which). This TCR was recovered from a woman aged 25 to 45 who had recovered from COVID-19. The DNA sequence is as follows: TGCAGTGCTAGTCTTCGGGGAGGGACATTCGGGATCCAGAACACTGAAGCTTTCTTT. It translates as CSASLRGGTFGIQNTEAFF.